Following are 22 T cell receptor beta chains from one sample sequenced in a study of blood T cells in healthy people across ages. Together with a sample-barcoded 5' primer, a J-beta primer mix was included in a second PCR lasting roughly 6 to 12 cycles. TCRdb ran MiXCR on the 5' RACE reads and lists one entry per CDR3 protein. The sample yields some 1.5 million distinct CDR3 sequences, approximately 43% seen once. Sequenced material: blood. Receptors originate from a woman between 18 and 30 years old in good health.

A remark on this clonotype: The conserved phenylalanine or tryptophan normally closing the CDR3 is absent here, so this likely arose from a read error. It is unclear where the CDR3 begins or ends on the DNA, so no DNA is shown, and the CDR3 is as TCRdb lists it. The V gene is TRBV12-3 or TRBV12-4, the J gene TRBJ2-3; the DNA was not used to check the table's D call, TRBD2. Inclusive of both ends, the CDR3 amounts to 16 amino acids. CDR3 protein: CASSPRLAGTTDTEYS.

The chain has TRBV5-1 and TRBJ2-1; 7 nucleotides align to TRBD2. J gave up 5 bases and V 0 bases, and 11 bases lay outside the gene matches. The CDR3 length is 17 residues. The germline gives CDR1 SGHRS, CDR2 YFSETQ. CDR3 protein: CASSLAWASGEDNEQFF. DNA for the CDR3: TGCGCCAGCAGCTTGGCCTGGGCTAGCGGTGAGGACAATGAGCAGTTCTTC. Combining the CDR3 with reference TRBV5-1 and TRBJ2-1 gives the whole variable domain KAGVTQTPRYLIKTRGQQVTLSCSPISGHRSVSWYQQTPGQGLQFLFEYFSETQRNKGNFPGRFSGRQFSNSRSEMNVSTLELGDSALYLCASSLAWASGEDNEQFFGPGTRLTVL.

The chain employs TRBV20-1 and TRBJ2-3; 14 nucleotides agree with TRBD2. The junction had 1 base not matched to a gene; V was cut back by 5 bases and J by 0 bases. CDR3 length: 15 residues. The germline V gene has CDR1 DFQATT and CDR2 SNEGSKA (reference sequence). The CDR3: CSAGTSGGSTDTQYF. For the CDR3, the DNA is TGCAGTGCTGGGACTAGCGGGGGAAGCACAGATACGCAGTATTTT.

The J gene is TRBJ1-1, the V gene TRBV4-1; a possible D gene is TRBD1 (6 bases). The germline V gene has CDR1 MGHRA and CDR2 YSYEKL. This CDR3 has 16 amino acids. Trimming took off 0 bases at V and 4 bases at J, with 15 bases between the two ends. CDR3 coding DNA: TGCGCCAGCAGCCAAGATTTATACAGGGAAGCCACTGAAGCTTTCTTT. It is translated as CASSQDLYREATEAFF.

This clonotype was seen more than once but under ten times. The chain recombines TRBV10-3 with TRBJ1-5; no clear D gene. Germline V CDR1 and CDR2: ENHRY, SYGVKD. Trimming took 2 bases from V and 6 from J, leaving 8 bases between them. CDR3 length: 13 residues. CDR3 in DNA: TGTGCCATCAGTGAGGGGGTCTCTCAGCCCCAGCATTTT. Translating it yields CAISEGVSQPQHF.

Points on this clonotype: At one end the junction does not follow the germline gene, possibly because of a read error. The CDR3 spells CASSSRVTTSGASVLTF. As DNA, the CDR3 is TGTGCCAGCAGCTCGCGGGTTACCACCTCTGGGGCCAGCGTCCTGACTTTC. The genes are TRBV7-9 and TRBJ2-6; the D call may be TRBD1 or TRBD2 (5 bases each). Germline V gene lookup returns CDR1 SEHNR and CDR2 FQNEAQ (reference sequence). This CDR3 has 17 residues.

This clonotype was detected once. This sequence joins TRBV5-6 and TRBJ2-4; D is possibly TRBD1 or TRBD2 (5 bases each). The CDR3 runs to 15 residues. Germline values: CDR1 SGHDT, CDR2 YYEEEE. The germline V and J ends were trimmed by 0 bases and 13 bases, with 20 bases remaining between them. The CDR3 nucleotides read TGTGCCAGCAGCTTGGCTGGGGACGGGTTGGGAGAGCAGTACTTC. Protein: CASSLAGDGLGEQYF.

This clonotype occurred a few times. The rearrangement uses TRBV12-3 or TRBV12-4 and TRBJ1-4, with TRBD1 matching over 9 bases. V dropped 7 bases and J dropped 4; count of bases not matched to a gene: 10. The CDR3 loop spans 16 amino acids. The CDR3 here is CASTHRDRAFNEKLFF. As DNA, the CDR3 is TGTGCCAGCACTCACCGGGACAGGGCTTTTAATGAAAAACTGTTTTTT.

The chain uses TRBV5-1 and TRBJ2-1; D is ambiguous. Germline lookup yields CDR1 SGHRS and CDR2 YFSETQ. V was pared by 0 bases and J by 0 bases, with 10 bases between. This CDR3 contains 16 residues. The CDR3 loop is CASSLGVASSYNEQFF. The CDR3 nucleotides are TGCGCCAGCAGCTTGGGTGTGGCGAGCTCCTACAATGAGCAGTTCTTC. Variable domain in full (rest from reference TRBV5-1 and TRBJ2-1): KAGVTQTPRYLIKTRGQQVTLSCSPISGHRSVSWYQQTPGQGLQFLFEYFSETQRNKGNFPGRFSGRQFSNSRSEMNVSTLELGDSALYLCASSLGVASSYNEQFFGPGTRLTVL.

This clonotype was detected a few times. The rearrangement links TRBV6-1 to TRBJ2-1; a weak D match, TRBD1 (7 bases). The CDR3 is 15 residues long. Germline lookup yields CDR1 MNHNS and CDR2 SASEGT. The V and J ends lost 4 bases and 7 bases respectively, with 17 bases between them. As DNA, the CDR3 is TGTGCCAGCAGTGCCACCGAGACAGGGAGGAATGAGCAGTTCTTC. This sequence encodes CASSATETGRNEQFF.

The rearrangement joins TRBV3-1 to TRBJ2-5; 10 nucleotides match TRBD2. The V and J ends lost 0 bases and 5 bases, in that order; junction bases with no gene match: 6. The CDR3 has 16 amino acids. CDR1 is LGHDT and CDR2 is YNNKEL in the germline V gene (reference sequence). For the CDR3, the DNA is TGTGCCAGCAGCCAAGATGGTAGCGGGGGGTCGGAGACCCAGTACTTC. As protein: CASSQDGSGGSETQYF.

This clonotype showed up just a few times. V and J are TRBV4-2 and TRBJ2-3; 9 positions match TRBD2. The J segment lost 4 bases and the V segment lost 0 bases, leaving 5 bases of the junction unmatched. The CDR3 loop spans 16 amino acids. Germline CDR1 LGHNA, CDR2 YNFKEQ. DNA of the CDR3: TGTGCCAGCAGCCAAGATAGAGCGGGAGGAGCAGATACGCAGTATTTT. Its translation is CASSQDRAGGADTQYF.

The rearrangement joins TRBV29-1 to TRBJ2-1; D gene unclear. The V end lost 4 bases, the J end lost 4 bases, and 14 bases lay between the germline ends. The CDR3 totals 14 residues. Germline V gene sequence: CDR1 SQVTM, CDR2 ANQGSEA. This CDR3 is CSVAPLTAYNEQFF. CDR3 DNA sequence: TGCAGCGTTGCCCCATTGACGGCATACAATGAGCAGTTCTTC.

The CDR3 spells CASSIYEKETQYF. In DNA form, the CDR3 reads TGTGCCAGCAGCATTTACGAAAAAGAGACCCAGTACTTC. The rearrangement links TRBV7-2 to TRBJ2-5; no clear D. V lost 5 bases and J 3 bases, leaving 10 bases between the germline ends. The CDR3 runs to 13 residues. CDR1 and CDR2 from the germline V gene are SGHTA and FQGNSA.

V gene TRBV6-5 combines with J gene TRBJ2-3; D ambiguous. Between the trimmed V and J ends, which lost 4 bases and 0 bases, there was a span of 8 bases. The germline V gene encodes CDR1 MNHEY and CDR2 SVGAGI. This CDR3 has 14 residues. In nucleotides, the CDR3 is TGTGCCAGCAGTTGGATGGGGAGCACAGATACGCAGTATTTT. Translating it yields CASSWMGSTDTQYF.

This sequence joins TRBV7-9 and TRBJ2-4; the D gene is possibly TRBD1 (5 bases). The last part of the DNA fits TRBJ2-7 better; the J call may be wrong. This CDR3 region has 17 residues. Germline loops: CDR1 SEHNR, CDR2 FQNEAQ (reference sequence). In DNA, the CDR3 is TGTGCCAGCAGCTTAACCCCCCTGAATAGGGGAAACTACGAGCAGTACTTC. This translates into CASSLTPLNRGNYEQYF.

The chain is built from TRBV5-1 and TRBJ1-2, with D unresolved. This CDR3 contains 14 residues. CDR1 is SGHRS, CDR2 YFSETQ, per germline. V lost 0 bases and J lost 3, with 9 bases in between. Written as DNA, the CDR3 is TGCGCCAGCAGCTTGGGACCAGGCGACTATGGCTACACCTTC. As protein: CASSLGPGDYGYTF.

This clonotype was observed a few times. V gene TRBV14 combines with J gene TRBJ2-2; 8 nucleotides line up with TRBD2. Unmatched junction bases numbered 4, after V lost 1 base and J lost 6 bases. The CDR3 is 15 amino acids. CDR1 is SGHDN, CDR2 FVKESK, per germline. This chain's CDR3 is CASSQAGGPSGELFF. As DNA, the CDR3 is TGTGCCAGCAGCCAAGCGGGAGGGCCGTCCGGGGAGCTGTTTTTT.

This clonotype turned up a few times. V usage is TRBV10-3 and J usage is TRBJ2-5; tentatively, D is TRBD2 (7 bases). CDR3 length: 16 residues. Trimming took 5 bases from V and 5 from J, leaving 21 bases between them. Germline V gene data show CDR1 as ENHRY and CDR2 as SYGVKD. The CDR3 is CAISLTGRGFGETQYF. The DNA of the CDR3 is TGTGCCATCAGTCTAACAGGGAGGGGGTTCGGCGAGACCCAGTACTTC.

CDR3 DNA: TGTGCCAGCAGCTTATTTAGGGGGGCCGATGGTGAAAAACTGTTTTTT. It translates to CASSLFRGADGEKLFF. The chain uses TRBV5-5 and TRBJ1-4, with a weak D call TRBD1 (6 bases). The CDR3 is 16 amino acids. Germline assignment: CDR1 SGHKS and CDR2 YYEKEE (reference sequence). The ends were cut back, 2 bases at V and 7 bases at J, with 18 bases in the middle.

The table lists this clonotype with a count of one. The chain is built from TRBV29-1 and TRBJ1-6; no firm D call. Germline V CDR1 and CDR2: SQVTM, ANQGSEA. V lost 4 bases, J lost 18 bases, and 25 bases lay in between. The CDR3 is 14 amino acids. The CDR3 protein is CSVARSSYNSTPHF. In nucleotides, the CDR3 is TGCAGCGTTGCCAGGAGCTCCTATAATTCAACCCCCCACTTT.

This rearrangement joins TRBV11-2 to TRBJ2-1, with D perhaps assigned TRBD1 or TRBD2 (5 bases each). The germline gives CDR1 SGHAT, CDR2 FQNNGV. The ends were cut back, 5 bases at V and 3 bases at J, with 14 bases in the middle. The CDR3 is made up of 15 amino acids. The CDR3 here is CASSPPGDGYNEQFF. For the CDR3, the DNA is TGTGCCAGCAGCCCACCTGGGGACGGCTACAATGAGCAGTTCTTC.